The clone carrying this TCR beta chain was recorded a few times. This sample was included in a study of graft-versus-host responses after intestinal transplantation. This CDR3 spans 14 amino acids. With 8 bases removed from V and 0 bases from J, the gap between germline ends came to 13 bases. Germline V gene data show CDR1 as SGHVS and CDR2 as FNYEAQ. Once graft tissue had been processed, intraepithelial and lamina propria lymphocytes were released. This table comes from immunoSEQ multiplex PCR, and its TCRdb copy is limited to in-frame clones, with some not included. The sample yields thousands of clones, around 67% seen once.

This specimen was ileum tissue, taken around 500 days after intestinal transplant. This chain joins TRBV7-6 and TRBJ2-5; maybe TRBD1 (6 bases). The clonotype comes from a human patient who received an intestinal transplant, so some T cells may come from the graft donor. CDR3 residues: CASGTGPNQETQYF. CDR3 nucleotide sequence: TGTGCCAGCGGAACAGGGCCGAACCAAGAGACCCAGTACTTC.